Below, 11 T cell receptor beta chains from the same sample are listed, as sequenced in a study of control samples from healthy donors and cancer patients. Clones were read by immunoSEQ multiplex PCR, and TCRdb kept only the in-frame ones, dropping some. The sample lists roughly 400,000 clones, about 93% occurring once. Sequences were obtained from PBMCs. These receptors all stem from a man in his forties with head and neck cancer.

This clone was recorded only once. The identical CDR3 is also encoded by other nucleotide sequences in the sample. The chain carries TRBV2 and TRBJ1-1; D unresolved. V lost 6 bases, J lost 2 bases, and 4 bases lay in between. Per germline, CDR1 SNHLY and CDR2 FYNNEI. This CDR3 comprises 11 residues. CDR3 sequence: CASSLNTEAFF. DNA of the CDR3: TGTGCCAGCAGCCTAAACACTGAAGCTTTCTTT.

The chain links TRBV7-3 to TRBJ2-3, with D perhaps matching TRBD2 (6 bases). The CDR3 sequence is 15 residues long. V was shortened by 5 bases and J by 7 bases, with 19 bases between the two germline ends. Germline CDR1 reads SGHTA; CDR2 reads FQGTGA. The CDR3 protein is CASSPEGLASNTQYF. CDR3 in DNA: TGTGCCAGCAGCCCAGAGGGCCTAGCGAGTAATACGCAGTATTTT.

V and J are TRBV28 and TRBJ2-3; D is perhaps TRBD2 (5 bases). The CDR3 covers 14 residues. Germline V gene data show CDR1 as MDHEN and CDR2 as SYDVKM. V dropped 3 bases and J dropped 5 bases, with 12 bases sitting between them. The CDR3 here is CASSLTGLIDTQYF. The CDR3 DNA sequence: TGTGCCAGCAGTTTGACGGGATTGATAGATACGCAGTATTTT.

This chain links TRBV19 with TRBJ2-5; D not certain. Germline V lookup: CDR1 LNHDA, CDR2 SQIVND (reference sequence). Trimming removed 6 bases from V and 5 bases from J, with 19 bases in between. The CDR3 runs to 15 residues. CDR3 bases: TGTGCCAGTAGAAGAGTCGAAGACGATACGGAGACCCAGTACTTC. Translation: CASRRVEDDTETQYF.

This chain connects TRBV24-1 to TRBJ2-7; D call uncertain. Trimming pared 4 bases from V and 1 base from J, leaving 7 bases between. The CDR3 is 13 residues long. Per the germline V gene, CDR1 is KGHDR and CDR2 is SFDVKD. Here the CDR3 reads CATSDGMSYEQYF. The CDR3 region has the DNA TGTGCCACCAGTGACGGTATGTCCTACGAGCAGTACTTC.

This clone has just one count. The chain combines TRBV19 with TRBJ2-6, with TRBD1 identical over 7 bases. Per germline, CDR1 LNHDA and CDR2 SQIVND (reference sequence). Germline trimming cut 5 bases from V and 3 bases from J; bases unmatched to any gene: 10. This CDR3 region has 17 residues. The CDR3 reads CASSAWGTGDGANVLTF. CDR3 in DNA: TGTGCCAGTAGTGCATGGGGTACAGGGGATGGGGCCAACGTCCTGACTTTC. Using reference TRBV19 and TRBJ2-6 for the parts outside the CDR3, the full variable domain is DGGITQSPKYLFRKEGQNVTLSCEQNLNHDAMYWYRQDPGQGLRLIYYSQIVNDFQKGDIAEGYSVSREKKESFPLTVTSAQKNPTAFYLCASSAWGTGDGANVLTFGAGSRLTVL.

CDR3 sequence (DNA): TGTGCCAGCAGCGTAGAAGGGTCTCCTGGCTACACCTTC. Its translation is CASSVEGSPGYTF. The chain combines TRBV9 with TRBJ1-2; unclear D gene. Germline loops: CDR1 SGDLS, CDR2 YYNGEE. CDR3 length: 13 residues. Trimming cost V 0 bases and J 7 bases, with 10 bases left between them.

The V call is TRBV5-4, the J call TRBJ2-7; D perhaps matches TRBD2 (6 bases). The CDR3 sequence is 14 residues long. Trimming removed 0 bases at V and 3 bases at J, with 10 bases between. The germline V gene encodes CDR1 SGHNT and CDR2 YYREEE (reference sequence). CDR3 nucleotide sequence: TGTGCCAGCAGCTTGGAATGGAGGGGCTACGAGCAGTACTTC. Protein product: CASSLEWRGYEQYF.

CDR3 DNA: TGTGCCAGCAGCCTAGGGGCAGATACGCAGTATTTT. Translating it yields CASSLGADTQYF. The V gene is TRBV7-9, the J gene TRBJ2-3, with D possibly TRBD1 on 5 matching bases. The CDR3 is made up of 12 amino acids. In germline, CDR1 is SEHNR, CDR2 FQNEAQ (reference sequence). Trimming removed 5 bases from V and 4 bases from J, with 7 bases in between.

V gene TRBV7-9 combines with J gene TRBJ2-7, with D uncertain. The CDR3 totals 13 residues. Looked up from germline, CDR1 is SEHNR and CDR2 is FQNEAQ (reference sequence). The ends were cut back, 5 bases at V and 1 base at J, with 9 bases in the middle. The DNA of the CDR3 is TGTGCCAGCAGCCGTGACGGATCCTACGAGCAGTACTTC. Translated: CASSRDGSYEQYF.

The rearrangement uses TRBV11-2 and TRBJ2-3; no reliable D call. Germline values: CDR1 SGHAT, CDR2 FQNNGV. Trimming cost V 2 bases and J 5 bases, with 8 bases left between them. The CDR3 is 13 residues long. For the CDR3, the DNA is TGTGCCAGCAGCTTAACTCTCTTAGATACGCAGTATTTT. Amino acid sequence: CASSLTLLDTQYF.